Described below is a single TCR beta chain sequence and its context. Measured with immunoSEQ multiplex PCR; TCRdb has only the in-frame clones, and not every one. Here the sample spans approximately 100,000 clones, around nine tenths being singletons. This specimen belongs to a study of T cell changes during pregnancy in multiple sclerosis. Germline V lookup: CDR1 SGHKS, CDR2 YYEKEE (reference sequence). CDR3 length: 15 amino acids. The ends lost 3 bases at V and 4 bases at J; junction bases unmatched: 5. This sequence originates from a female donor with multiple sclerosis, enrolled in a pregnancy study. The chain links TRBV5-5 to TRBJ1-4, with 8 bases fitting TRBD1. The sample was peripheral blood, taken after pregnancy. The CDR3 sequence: CASSSPGQDNEKLFF. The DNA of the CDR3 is TGTGCCAGCAGCTCTCCGGGACAGGATAATGAAAAACTGTTTTTT. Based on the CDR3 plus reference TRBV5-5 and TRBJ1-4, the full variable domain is DAGVTQSPTHLIKTRGQQVTLRCSPISGHKSVSWYQQVLGQGPQFIFQYYEKEERGRGNFPDRFSARQFPNYSSELNVNALLLGDSALYLCASSSPGQDNEKLFFGSGTQLSVL.